This T cell receptor beta chain was profiled in a study of PD-1 blockade in classical Hodgkin lymphoma. Overall study context: The patients were dosed with nivolumab 3 mg/kg, infused intravenously every 2 weeks.

General study results and limits: Reports indicated that newly diagnosed patients had lower baseline TCR diversity than healthy donors did. Newly diagnosed and completely responding patients shared comparable baseline diversity. Possibly reflecting disease activity or prior therapy, repertoire differences have causes that remain undefined.

Documented time point: cycle 4 day 1 (C4D1), after 6 weeks of nivolumab. In every patient, relapse followed autologous stem cell transplantation, while exposure to brentuximab vedotin differed. Produced via immunoSEQ multiplex PCR; TCRdb's table is partial and in-frame only. This sample has roughly 64,000 clones; 75% to 95% occur once, and the top ten carry about 9.3%. In regard to this clone: Its antigen is not identified. At one boundary the junction diverges from the germline segment, which might be a read error.

This TCR came from a human donor with classical Hodgkin lymphoma. The sample in question was peripheral blood mononuclear cells (PBMCs), obtained before the fourth cycle of nivolumab.

CDR3 sequence (DNA): TGTGCCAGTTGGGGCAACAGACAAACTAACTTC. It translates to CASWGNRQTNF. The rearrangement joins TRBV6-1 to TRBJ1-2; D may be TRBD1 (5 bases). Germline V gene sequence: CDR1 MNHNS, CDR2 SASEGT. The CDR3 is made up of 11 amino acids.